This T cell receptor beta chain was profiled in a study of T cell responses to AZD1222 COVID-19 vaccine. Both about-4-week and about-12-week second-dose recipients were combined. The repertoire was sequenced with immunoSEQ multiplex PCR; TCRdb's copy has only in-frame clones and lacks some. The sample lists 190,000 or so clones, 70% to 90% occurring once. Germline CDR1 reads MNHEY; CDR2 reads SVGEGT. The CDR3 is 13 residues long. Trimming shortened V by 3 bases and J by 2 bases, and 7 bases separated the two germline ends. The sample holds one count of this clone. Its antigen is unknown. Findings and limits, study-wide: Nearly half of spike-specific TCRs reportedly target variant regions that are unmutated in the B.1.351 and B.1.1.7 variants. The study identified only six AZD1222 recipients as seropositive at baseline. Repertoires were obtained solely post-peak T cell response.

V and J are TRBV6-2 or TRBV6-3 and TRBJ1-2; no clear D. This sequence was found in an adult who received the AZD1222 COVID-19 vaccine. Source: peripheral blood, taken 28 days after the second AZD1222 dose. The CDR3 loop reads CASSYYRNYGYTF. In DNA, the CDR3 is TGTGCCAGCAGTTATTACAGAAACTATGGCTACACCTTC.